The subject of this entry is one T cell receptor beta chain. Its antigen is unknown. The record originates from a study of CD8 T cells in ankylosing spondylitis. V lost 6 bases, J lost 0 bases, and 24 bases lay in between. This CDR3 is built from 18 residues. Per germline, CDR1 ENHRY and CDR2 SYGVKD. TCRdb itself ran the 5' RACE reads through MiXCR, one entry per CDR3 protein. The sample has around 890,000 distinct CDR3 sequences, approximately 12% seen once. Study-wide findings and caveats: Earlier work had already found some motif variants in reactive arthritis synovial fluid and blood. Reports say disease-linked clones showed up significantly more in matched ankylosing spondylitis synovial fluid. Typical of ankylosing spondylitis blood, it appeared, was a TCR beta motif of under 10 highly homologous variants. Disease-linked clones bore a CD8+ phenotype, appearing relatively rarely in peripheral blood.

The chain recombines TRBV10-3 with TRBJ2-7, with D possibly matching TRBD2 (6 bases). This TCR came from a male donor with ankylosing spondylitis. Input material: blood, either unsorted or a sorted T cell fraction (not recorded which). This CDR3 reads CAIRIPLAEAGSSYEQYF. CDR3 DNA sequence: TGTGCCATCAGGATCCCATTGGCTGAAGCGGGCAGCTCCTACGAGCAGTACTTC.